The 15 T cell receptor beta chains reported below all come from one sample, sequenced in a study of shared clonotypes between healthy human individuals. Produced via immunoSEQ multiplex PCR; TCRdb's table is partial and in-frame only. The sample holds some 2.3 million clones, just over 90% seen once. Sequencing was done on a sample of naive CD4+ T cells from PBMCs. Described subset: CD45RA+ positively selected. These receptor sequences come from a young man in good health. Some clones in this sample may be carry-over from other donors' samples.

In this sample, this clone turned up a few times. The V and J genes are TRBV28 and TRBJ2-3, with 10 nucleotides matching TRBD1. CDR1 and CDR2 (germline): MDHEN, SYDVKM. The V and J ends lost 5 bases and 4 bases, in that order; junction bases with no gene match: 9. The CDR3 extends over 16 amino acids. For the CDR3, the DNA is TGTGCCAGCAGTCTTCTGGGGACAGGGGCAGCAGATACGCAGTATTTT. Translating gives CASSLLGTGAADTQYF.

This chain joins TRBV10-3 and TRBJ2-1; TRBD2 matches at 8 bases. Germline CDR1 and CDR2: ENHRY and SYGVKD. V lost 4 bases to trimming and J lost 5 bases; unmatched junction nucleotides: 4. The CDR3 spans 14 residues. The CDR3 region is CAISAGGRHNEQFF. CDR3 DNA: TGTGCCATCAGTGCGGGAGGGCGACACAATGAGCAGTTCTTC.

This chain links TRBV30 with TRBJ1-6; no definite D call. CDR3 length: 12 amino acids. CDR1 and CDR2 from the germline V gene are GTSNPN and SVGIG (reference sequence). The V and J ends lost 0 bases and 9 bases respectively, with 6 bases between them. CDR3 loop: CAWSVSGSPLHF. CDR3 sequence (DNA): TGTGCCTGGAGTGTAAGCGGTTCACCCCTCCACTTT.

This chain uses TRBV19 with TRBJ1-1, with D tentatively TRBD1 (5 bases). CDR1 LNHDA and CDR2 SQIVND come from the germline V gene (reference sequence). Trimming cost V 0 bases and J 2 bases, with 10 bases left between them. The length of the CDR3 is 15 residues. CDR3 sequence (DNA): TGTGCCAGTAGTATAGATAGGGGCGTCAACACTGAAGCTTTCTTT. It encodes CASSIDRGVNTEAFF.

The chain combines TRBV6-4 with TRBJ2-3, with D perhaps being TRBD1 or TRBD2 (5 bases each). The CDR3 loop spans 13 amino acids. CDR1 and CDR2 from the germline V gene are MRHNA and SNTAGT. V was shortened by 2 bases and J by 10 bases, with 13 bases between the two germline ends. The CDR3 DNA sequence: TGTGCCAGCAGTGACGGAGTCCGGGACGCGCAGTATTTT. Its translation is CASSDGVRDAQYF.

The chain joins TRBV2 to TRBJ2-5; D is undetermined. This CDR3 has 15 amino acids. The germline V gene has CDR1 SNHLY and CDR2 FYNNEI. Trimming left V 3 bases short and J 4 bases short, with 15 bases between. The CDR3 nucleotides read TGTGCCAGCAGTGAGGCACTGGGTATGGGAGAGACCCAGTACTTC. Protein sequence: CASSEALGMGETQYF.

The V gene is TRBV5-1, the J gene TRBJ1-4; 9 bases fit TRBD1. The CDR3 is 15 amino acids. The germline gives CDR1 SGHRS, CDR2 YFSETQ. The ends lost 2 bases at V and 5 bases at J; junction bases unmatched: 4. The CDR3: CASSFIGTGNEKLFF. CDR3 in DNA: TGCGCCAGCAGCTTTATAGGGACAGGGAATGAAAAACTGTTTTTT.

This sequence joins TRBV14 and TRBJ1-6, with D unresolved. The CDR3 sequence is 15 residues long. Germline CDR1 SGHDN, CDR2 FVKESK. Between the trimmed V and J ends, which lost 4 bases and 11 bases, there was a span of 18 bases. This CDR3 is CASSLLPNMKTPLHF. In nucleotides, the CDR3 is TGTGCCAGCAGCCTCCTCCCGAACATGAAAACACCCCTCCACTTT.

V gene TRBV2 combines with J gene TRBJ1-1; D may be TRBD1 (6 bases). CDR1 and CDR2 from the germline V gene are SNHLY and FYNNEI. The CDR3 has 13 residues. The germline V and J ends were trimmed by 7 bases and 1 base, with 10 bases remaining between them. In DNA form, the CDR3 reads TGTGCCAGCATTATGGACAGGAACACTGAAGCTTTCTTT. Its translation is CASIMDRNTEAFF.

The CDR3 sequence is CASSQVTAGLGEQYF. In nucleotides, the CDR3 is TGCGCCAGCAGCCAAGTGACGGCAGGGTTGGGCGAGCAGTACTTC. This rearrangement joins TRBV4-1 to TRBJ2-7; possible D gene TRBD1, 5 bases. The length of the CDR3 is 15 residues. The V and J ends lost 1 base and 6 bases respectively, with 16 bases between them. Germline CDR1 and CDR2: MGHRA and YSYEKL.

J is TRBJ2-1 and V is TRBV29-1; possible D gene TRBD1, 6 bases. Trimming took off 0 bases at V and 4 bases at J, with 10 bases between the two ends. Germline V gene sequence: CDR1 SQVTM, CDR2 ANQGSEA. This CDR3 has 14 amino acids. Here the CDR3 reads CSVEDSRGYNEQFF. The CDR3 DNA reads as TGCAGCGTTGAAGACAGCAGGGGATACAATGAGCAGTTCTTC.

This rearrangement joins TRBV7-8 to TRBJ1-2; possible D gene TRBD1, 5 bases. V was trimmed by 1 base and J by 7 bases, leaving 19 bases between them. The CDR3 contains 16 residues. The germline V gene encodes CDR1 SGHVS and CDR2 FQNEAQ. The CDR3 is CASSLVITGTTTGYTF. In nucleotides, the CDR3 is TGTGCCAGCAGCTTAGTTATTACCGGGACGACAACTGGCTACACCTTC.

In DNA form, the CDR3 reads TGCGCCAGCAGCGCGGGACAGTCTGGAAACACCATATATTTT. Its protein is CASSAGQSGNTIYF. The chain joins TRBV5-1 to TRBJ1-3; 7 bases fit TRBD1. Germline lookup yields CDR1 SGHRS and CDR2 YFSETQ. V shed 4 bases, J shed 1 base, and the junction held 2 bases outside the gene matches. The CDR3 has 14 residues.

J is TRBJ1-5 and V is TRBV27; D possibly corresponds to TRBD1 (5 bases). V gave up 5 bases and J gave up 9 bases, with 11 bases separating them. From germline, CDR1 is MNHEY and CDR2 SMNVEV (reference sequence). This CDR3 has 12 amino acids. The CDR3 DNA follows: TGTGCCAGCAGTCCGAACGGGGGGCCCCAGCATTTT. This sequence encodes CASSPNGGPQHF.

This clone was seen a handful of times. The rearrangement links TRBV28 to TRBJ1-1; D is ambiguous. CDR3 length equals 16 residues. Trimming stripped 6 bases from V and 2 bases from J, with 19 bases between. Germline CDR1 and CDR2: MDHEN and SYDVKM. The DNA of the CDR3 is TGTGCCAGCAGCAAGAGATCACTTCAAGGAAACACTGAAGCTTTCTTT. Its translation: CASSKRSLQGNTEAFF. The variable domain in full, with the rest retrieved from reference TRBV28 and TRBJ1-1, is DVKVTQSSRYLVKRTGEKVFLECVQDMDHENMFWYRQDPGLGLRLIYFSYDVKMKEKGDIPEGYSVSREKKERFSLILESASTNQTSMYLCASSKRSLQGNTEAFFGQGTRLTVV.